The present TCR beta chain was sequenced within a study of breast tumors, draining lymph nodes, adjacent tissues. The lymph nodes were axillary draining lymph nodes from breast cancer patients. TCRdb fed the multiplex PCR reads into MiXCR, producing one record per CDR3 protein. The table includes 150,000 to 250,000 distinct CDR3 sequences, about 32% detected once. Whole-study findings and limits: Data only fit, rather than demonstrated, lymph node origin of most tumor T cells. Compared with lymph nodes, tumors were less diverse; compared with nontumor tissue, more.

In this sample, this clonotype turned up many times. Antigen: not known. V shed 8 bases and J 7 bases; nucleotides not matched to a gene: 8. CDR1 LNHDA and CDR2 SQIVND come from the germline V gene (reference sequence). This CDR3 contains 14 residues. The chain links TRBV19 to TRBJ2-2, with TRBD1 identical over 9 bases. The clonotype was recovered from a female donor with breast cancer. Some clones in this sample may be carry-over from other donors' samples. The sample taken for sequencing was axillary lymph node tissue. DNA of the CDR3: TGTGCCAGTCAAGGGACAGGGCTGATCGGGGAGCTGTTTTTT. Its protein is CASQGTGLIGELFF.